The 2 T cell receptor beta chains given below trace back to one sample, sequenced in a study of blood T cells in healthy people across ages. Through a sample-barcoded 5' primer and a J-beta primer mix, a second PCR was run for roughly 7 to 12 cycles. TCRdb reanalysed the 5' RACE reads using MiXCR and keeps one entry per CDR3 protein. The table has hundreds of thousands of distinct CDR3 sequences, about 56% seen once. The sample was blood. The receptors were sampled from a man in his forties in good health.

This chain links TRBV4-3 with TRBJ2-7; TRBD1 matches at 9 bases. Germline V gene lookup returns CDR1 LGHNA and CDR2 YSLEER. The CDR3 contains 15 residues. V lost 4 bases, J lost 4 bases, and 8 bases stayed unmatched. DNA of the CDR3: TGCGCCAGCAGCCGTACCGGGACAGGGAGGTACGAGCAGTACTTC. It specifies CASSRTGTGRYEQYF.

As to this clonotype: Being one base from a much bigger clone, this may be a read error. The chain uses TRBV6-2 or TRBV6-3 and TRBJ2-3; D is uncertain. Trimming removed 3 bases at V and 6 bases at J, with 16 bases between. CDR3 length equals 15 residues. Germline CDR1 MNHEY, CDR2 SVGEGT. The chain's CDR3 is CASSYATKTGDTQYF. CDR3 sequence (DNA): TGTGCCAGCAGTTATGCCACCAAGACTGGGGATACGCAGTATTTT.